This TCR beta chain was recovered during a study of technical replicates of blood from a handful of donors. Sequencing was performed with immunoSEQ multiplex PCR; in TCRdb, only in-frame clones are kept and a portion is missing. Here the sample spans roughly 70,000 clones, approximately 90% being singletons. The TCR originated in a human donor in good health. Some clones in this sample may be carry-over from other donors' samples. The sequenced sample consisted of PBMCs.

CDR3 coding DNA: TGTGCCAGCACTCCGTCAATTCTATACGAGCAGTACTTC. Translating it yields CASTPSILYEQYF. The chain employs TRBV28 and TRBJ2-7; no clear D. V lost 7 bases, J lost 4 bases, and 14 bases lay in between. The germline CDR1 and CDR2 sequences are MDHEN and SYDVKM. The CDR3 length is 13 residues.